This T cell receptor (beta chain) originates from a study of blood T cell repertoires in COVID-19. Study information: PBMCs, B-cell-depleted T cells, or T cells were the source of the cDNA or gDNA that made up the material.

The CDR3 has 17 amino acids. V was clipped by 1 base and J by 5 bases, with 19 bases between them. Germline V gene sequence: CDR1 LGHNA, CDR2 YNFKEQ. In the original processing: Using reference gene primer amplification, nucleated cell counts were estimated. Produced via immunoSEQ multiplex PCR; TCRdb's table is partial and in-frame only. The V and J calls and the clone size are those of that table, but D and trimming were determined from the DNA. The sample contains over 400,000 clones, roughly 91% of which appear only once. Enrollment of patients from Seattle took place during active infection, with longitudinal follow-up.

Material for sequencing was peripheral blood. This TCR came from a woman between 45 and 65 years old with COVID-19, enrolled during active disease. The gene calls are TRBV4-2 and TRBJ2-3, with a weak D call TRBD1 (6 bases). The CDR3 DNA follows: TGTGCCAGCAGCCAAGTGGGGGCTACCCGCGACATAGATACGCAGTATTTT. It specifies CASSQVGATRDIDTQYF.